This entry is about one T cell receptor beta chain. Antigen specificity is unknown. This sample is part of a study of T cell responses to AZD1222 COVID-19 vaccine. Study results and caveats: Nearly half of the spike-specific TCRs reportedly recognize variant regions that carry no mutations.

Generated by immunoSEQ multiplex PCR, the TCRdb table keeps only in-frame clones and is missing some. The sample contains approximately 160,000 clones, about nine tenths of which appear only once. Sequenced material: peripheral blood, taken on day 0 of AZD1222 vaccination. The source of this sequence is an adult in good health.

CDR3 nucleotide sequence: TGTGCCAGCAGCTACGGACGGTCGGGTGGCTACACCTTC. As protein: CASSYGRSGGYTF. V is TRBV3-1 (or the pseudogene TRBV3-2) and J is TRBJ1-2; D unclear. Germline CDR1 and CDR2: LGHDT and YNNKEL (reference sequence). This CDR3 region has 13 residues. Trimming cost V 5 bases and J 7 bases, with 14 bases left between them.